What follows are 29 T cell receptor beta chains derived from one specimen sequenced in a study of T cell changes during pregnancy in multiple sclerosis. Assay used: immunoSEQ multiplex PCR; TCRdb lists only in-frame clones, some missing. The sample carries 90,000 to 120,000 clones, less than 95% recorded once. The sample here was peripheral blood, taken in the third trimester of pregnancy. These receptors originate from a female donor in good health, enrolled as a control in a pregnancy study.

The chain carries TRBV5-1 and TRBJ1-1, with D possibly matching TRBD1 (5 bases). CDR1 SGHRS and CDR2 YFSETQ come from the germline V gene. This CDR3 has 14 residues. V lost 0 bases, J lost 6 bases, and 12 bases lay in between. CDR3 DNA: TGCGCCAGCAGCTTGGGCGCGACAGTCGCTGAAGCTTTCTTT. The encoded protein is CASSLGATVAEAFF.

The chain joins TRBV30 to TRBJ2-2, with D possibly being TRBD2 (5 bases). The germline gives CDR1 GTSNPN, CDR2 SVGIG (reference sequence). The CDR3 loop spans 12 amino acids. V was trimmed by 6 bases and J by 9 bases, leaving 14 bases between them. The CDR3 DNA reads TGTGCCTGTAGGGCTCGGGGAAGGGAGCTGTTTTTT. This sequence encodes CACRARGRELFF.

CDR3 loop: CASSLQNSYEQYF. In DNA, the CDR3 is TGTGCCAGCAGTTTACAGAACTCCTACGAGCAGTACTTC. The chain employs TRBV27 and TRBJ2-7; D gene uncertain. The V and J ends lost 2 bases and 0 bases respectively, with 5 bases between them. The CDR3 is made up of 13 amino acids. Germline V gene lookup returns CDR1 MNHEY and CDR2 SMNVEV (reference sequence).

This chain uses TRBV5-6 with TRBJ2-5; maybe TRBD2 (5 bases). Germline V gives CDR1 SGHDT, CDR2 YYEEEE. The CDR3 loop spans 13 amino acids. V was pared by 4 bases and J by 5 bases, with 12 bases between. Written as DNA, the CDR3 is TGTGCCAGCAGCCCCGGGGTGGGGGAGACCCAGTACTTC. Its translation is CASSPGVGETQYF.

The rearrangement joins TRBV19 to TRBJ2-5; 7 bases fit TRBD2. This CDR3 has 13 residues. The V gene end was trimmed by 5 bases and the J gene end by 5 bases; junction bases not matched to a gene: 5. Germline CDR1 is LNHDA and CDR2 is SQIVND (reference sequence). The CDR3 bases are TGTGCCAGTAGTGCGAGGGGAGGGGAGACCCAGTACTTC. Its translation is CASSARGGETQYF. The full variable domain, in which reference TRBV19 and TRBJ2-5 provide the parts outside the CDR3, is DGGITQSPKYLFRKEGQNVTLSCEQNLNHDAMYWYRQDPGQGLRLIYYSQIVNDFQKGDIAEGYSVSREKKESFPLTVTSAQKNPTAFYLCASSARGGETQYFGPGTRLLVL.

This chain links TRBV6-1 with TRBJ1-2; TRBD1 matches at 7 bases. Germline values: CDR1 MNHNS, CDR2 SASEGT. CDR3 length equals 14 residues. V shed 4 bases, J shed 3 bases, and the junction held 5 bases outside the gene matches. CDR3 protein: CASSGETGHYGYTF. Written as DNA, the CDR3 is TGTGCCAGCAGTGGAGAGACAGGGCACTATGGCTACACCTTC.

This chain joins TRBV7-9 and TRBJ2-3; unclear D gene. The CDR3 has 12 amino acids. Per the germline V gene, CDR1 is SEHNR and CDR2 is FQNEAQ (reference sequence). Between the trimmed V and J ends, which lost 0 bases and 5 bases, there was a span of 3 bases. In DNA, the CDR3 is TGTGCCAGCAGCTTAGCTCGAGATACGCAGTATTTT. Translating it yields CASSLARDTQYF.

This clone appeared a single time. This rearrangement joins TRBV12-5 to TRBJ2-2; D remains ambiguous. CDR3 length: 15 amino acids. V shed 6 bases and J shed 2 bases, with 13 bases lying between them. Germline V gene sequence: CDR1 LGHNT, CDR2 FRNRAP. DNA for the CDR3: TGTGCTAGTGGGGAGAGGCTCCTCAACACCGGGGAGCTGTTTTTT. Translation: CASGERLLNTGELFF.

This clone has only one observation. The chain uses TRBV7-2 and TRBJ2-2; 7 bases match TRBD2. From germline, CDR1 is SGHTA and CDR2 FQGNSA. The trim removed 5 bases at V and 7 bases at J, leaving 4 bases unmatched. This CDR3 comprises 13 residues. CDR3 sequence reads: CASSGRALGELFF. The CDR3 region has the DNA TGTGCCAGCAGCGGGAGGGCGCTCGGGGAGCTGTTTTTT.

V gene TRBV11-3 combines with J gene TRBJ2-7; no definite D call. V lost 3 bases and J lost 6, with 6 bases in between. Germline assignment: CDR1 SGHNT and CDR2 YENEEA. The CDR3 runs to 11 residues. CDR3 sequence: CASSFYGEQYF. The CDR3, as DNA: TGTGCCAGCAGCTTTTACGGCGAGCAGTACTTC.

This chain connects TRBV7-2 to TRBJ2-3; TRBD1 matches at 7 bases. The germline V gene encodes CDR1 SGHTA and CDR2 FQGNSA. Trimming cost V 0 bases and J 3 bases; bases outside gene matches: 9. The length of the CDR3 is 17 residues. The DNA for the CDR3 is TGTGCCAGCAGCTTAGCTTCAGGGGGACCTGCGACAGATACGCAGTATTTT. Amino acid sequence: CASSLASGGPATDTQYF.

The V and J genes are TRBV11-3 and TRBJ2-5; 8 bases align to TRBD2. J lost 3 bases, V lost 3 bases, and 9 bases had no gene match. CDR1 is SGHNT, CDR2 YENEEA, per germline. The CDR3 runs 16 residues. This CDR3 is CASSLGIAGSEETQYF. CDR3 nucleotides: TGTGCCAGCAGCTTGGGAATAGCGGGATCCGAAGAGACCCAGTACTTC.

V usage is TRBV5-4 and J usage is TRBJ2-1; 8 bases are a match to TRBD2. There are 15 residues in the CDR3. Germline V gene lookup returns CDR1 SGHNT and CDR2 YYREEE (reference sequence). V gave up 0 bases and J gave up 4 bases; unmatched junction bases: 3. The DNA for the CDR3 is TGTGCCAGCAGCTTGGTCGCTAGCGGGTACAATGAGCAGTTCTTC. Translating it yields CASSLVASGYNEQFF.

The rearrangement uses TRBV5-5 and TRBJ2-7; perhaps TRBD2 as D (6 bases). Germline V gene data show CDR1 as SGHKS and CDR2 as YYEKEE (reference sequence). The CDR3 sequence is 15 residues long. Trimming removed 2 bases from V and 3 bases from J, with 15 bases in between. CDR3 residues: CASSFREPGGYEQYF. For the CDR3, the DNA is TGTGCCAGCAGCTTTCGGGAGCCCGGGGGCTACGAGCAGTACTTC.

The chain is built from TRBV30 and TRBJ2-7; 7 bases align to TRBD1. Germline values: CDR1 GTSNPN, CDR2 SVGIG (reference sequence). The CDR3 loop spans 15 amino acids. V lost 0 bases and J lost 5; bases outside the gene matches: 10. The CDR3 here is CAWSVLDRVTHEQYF. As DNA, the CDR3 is TGTGCCTGGAGTGTCCTCGACAGGGTTACCCACGAGCAGTACTTC.

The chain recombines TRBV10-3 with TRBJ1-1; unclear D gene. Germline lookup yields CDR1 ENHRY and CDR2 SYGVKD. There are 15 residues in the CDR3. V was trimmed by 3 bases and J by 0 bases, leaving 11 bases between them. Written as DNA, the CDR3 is TGTGCCATCAGTGAACCACAGAGTGTGAACACTGAAGCTTTCTTT. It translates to CAISEPQSVNTEAFF.

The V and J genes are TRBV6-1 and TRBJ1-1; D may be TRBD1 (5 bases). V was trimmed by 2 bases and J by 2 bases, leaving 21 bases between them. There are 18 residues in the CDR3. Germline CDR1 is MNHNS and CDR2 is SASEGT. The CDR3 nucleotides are TGTGCCAGCAGTGAATCTCCTGCGGTAGCTGGGGCAAACACTGAAGCTTTCTTT. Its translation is CASSESPAVAGANTEAFF.

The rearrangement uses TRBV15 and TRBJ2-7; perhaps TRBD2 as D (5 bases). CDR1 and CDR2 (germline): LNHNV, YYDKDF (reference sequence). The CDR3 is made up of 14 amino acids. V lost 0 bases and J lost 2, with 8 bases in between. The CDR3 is CATSRDAGAYEQYF. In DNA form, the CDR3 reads TGTGCCACCAGCAGAGATGCCGGGGCCTACGAGCAGTACTTC. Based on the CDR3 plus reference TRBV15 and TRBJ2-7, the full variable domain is DAMVIQNPRYQVTQFGKPVTLSCSQTLNHNVMYWYQQKSSQAPKLLFHYYDKDFNNEADTPDNFQSRRPNTSFCFLDIRSPGLGDTAMYLCATSRDAGAYEQYFGPGTRLTVT.

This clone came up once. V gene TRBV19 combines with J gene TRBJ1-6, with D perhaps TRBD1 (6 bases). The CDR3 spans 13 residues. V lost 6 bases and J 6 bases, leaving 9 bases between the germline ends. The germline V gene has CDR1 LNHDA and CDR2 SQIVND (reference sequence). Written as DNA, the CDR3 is TGTGCCAGTAGGTCGGACAGTAATTCACCCCTCCACTTT. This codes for CASRSDSNSPLHF.

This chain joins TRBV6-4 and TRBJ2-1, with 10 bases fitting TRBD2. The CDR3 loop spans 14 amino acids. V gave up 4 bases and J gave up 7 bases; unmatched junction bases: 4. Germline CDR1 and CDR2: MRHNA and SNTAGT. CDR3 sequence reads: CASSGPAGGNEQFF. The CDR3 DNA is TGTGCCAGCAGTGGCCCAGCGGGGGGGAATGAGCAGTTCTTC.

The CDR3 loop reads CASTSGGLNTGELFF. The CDR3 DNA reads TGTGCCAGCACCTCGGGGGGCTTGAACACCGGGGAGCTGTTTTTT. The genes are TRBV6-5 and TRBJ2-2; a possible D gene is TRBD2 (7 bases). Between the trimmed V and J ends, which lost 7 bases and 1 base, there was a span of 13 bases. Germline CDR1 reads MNHEY; CDR2 reads SVGAGI. The CDR3 covers 15 residues.

The CDR3 sequence is CASSTGPQGAPLHF. CDR3 bases: TGTGCCAGTAGTACCGGACCACAGGGAGCACCCCTCCACTTT. The V and J genes are TRBV19 and TRBJ1-6; D perhaps matches TRBD1 (6 bases). Trimming pared 4 bases from V and 11 bases from J, leaving 15 bases between. Germline V gene lookup returns CDR1 LNHDA and CDR2 SQIVND (reference sequence). The CDR3 consists of 14 residues.

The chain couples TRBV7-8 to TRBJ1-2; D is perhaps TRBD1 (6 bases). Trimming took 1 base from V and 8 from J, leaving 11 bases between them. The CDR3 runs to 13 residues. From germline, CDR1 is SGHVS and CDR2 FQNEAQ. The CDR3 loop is CASSLEQGIGYTF. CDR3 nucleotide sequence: TGTGCCAGCAGCTTAGAACAGGGAATCGGCTACACCTTC.

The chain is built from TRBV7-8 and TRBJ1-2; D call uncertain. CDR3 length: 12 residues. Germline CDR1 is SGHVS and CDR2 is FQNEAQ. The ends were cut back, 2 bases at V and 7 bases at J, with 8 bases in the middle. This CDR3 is CASSLSRGGYTF. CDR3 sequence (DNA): TGTGCCAGCAGCTTATCCCGGGGTGGCTACACCTTC.

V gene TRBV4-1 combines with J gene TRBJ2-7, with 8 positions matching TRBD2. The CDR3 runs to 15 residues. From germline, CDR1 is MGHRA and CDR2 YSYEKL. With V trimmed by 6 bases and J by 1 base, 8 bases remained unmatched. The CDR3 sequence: CASRPTSASSYEQYF. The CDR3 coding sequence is TGCGCCAGCAGACCGACTAGCGCCTCGTCCTACGAGCAGTACTTC.

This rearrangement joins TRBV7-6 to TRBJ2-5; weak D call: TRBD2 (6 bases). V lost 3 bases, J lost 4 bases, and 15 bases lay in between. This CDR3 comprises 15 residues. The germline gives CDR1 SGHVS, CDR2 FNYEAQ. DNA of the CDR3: TGTGCCAGCAGCTTGGGACTCTCGGGGGTAGAGACCCAGTACTTC. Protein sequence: CASSLGLSGVETQYF. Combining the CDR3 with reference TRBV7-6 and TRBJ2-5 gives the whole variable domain GAGVSQSPRYKVTKRGQDVALRCDPISGHVSLYWYRQALGQGPEFLTYFNYEAQQDKSGLPNDRFSAERPEGSISTLTIQRTEQRDSAMYRCASSLGLSGVETQYFGPGTRLLVL.

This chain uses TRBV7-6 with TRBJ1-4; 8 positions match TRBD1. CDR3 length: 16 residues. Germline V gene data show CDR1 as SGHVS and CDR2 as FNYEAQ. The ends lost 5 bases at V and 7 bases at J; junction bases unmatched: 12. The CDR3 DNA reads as TGTGCCAGCAGCCCAGTTCAGGGGGCTTTGGTTGAAAAACTGTTTTTT. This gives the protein CASSPVQGALVEKLFF.

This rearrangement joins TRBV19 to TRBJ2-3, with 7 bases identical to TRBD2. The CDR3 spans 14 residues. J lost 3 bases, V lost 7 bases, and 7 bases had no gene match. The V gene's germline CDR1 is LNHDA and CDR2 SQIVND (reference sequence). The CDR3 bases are TGTGCCAGTAAAATAAGCGGGGTGACAGATACGCAGTATTTT. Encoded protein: CASKISGVTDTQYF.

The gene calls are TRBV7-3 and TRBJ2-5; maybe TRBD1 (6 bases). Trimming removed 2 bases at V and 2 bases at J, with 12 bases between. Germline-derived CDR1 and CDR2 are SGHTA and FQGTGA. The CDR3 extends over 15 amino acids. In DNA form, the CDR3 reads TGTGCCAGCAGCTTAGGGGGCAGGGGTCAAGAGACCCAGTACTTC. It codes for CASSLGGRGQETQYF.